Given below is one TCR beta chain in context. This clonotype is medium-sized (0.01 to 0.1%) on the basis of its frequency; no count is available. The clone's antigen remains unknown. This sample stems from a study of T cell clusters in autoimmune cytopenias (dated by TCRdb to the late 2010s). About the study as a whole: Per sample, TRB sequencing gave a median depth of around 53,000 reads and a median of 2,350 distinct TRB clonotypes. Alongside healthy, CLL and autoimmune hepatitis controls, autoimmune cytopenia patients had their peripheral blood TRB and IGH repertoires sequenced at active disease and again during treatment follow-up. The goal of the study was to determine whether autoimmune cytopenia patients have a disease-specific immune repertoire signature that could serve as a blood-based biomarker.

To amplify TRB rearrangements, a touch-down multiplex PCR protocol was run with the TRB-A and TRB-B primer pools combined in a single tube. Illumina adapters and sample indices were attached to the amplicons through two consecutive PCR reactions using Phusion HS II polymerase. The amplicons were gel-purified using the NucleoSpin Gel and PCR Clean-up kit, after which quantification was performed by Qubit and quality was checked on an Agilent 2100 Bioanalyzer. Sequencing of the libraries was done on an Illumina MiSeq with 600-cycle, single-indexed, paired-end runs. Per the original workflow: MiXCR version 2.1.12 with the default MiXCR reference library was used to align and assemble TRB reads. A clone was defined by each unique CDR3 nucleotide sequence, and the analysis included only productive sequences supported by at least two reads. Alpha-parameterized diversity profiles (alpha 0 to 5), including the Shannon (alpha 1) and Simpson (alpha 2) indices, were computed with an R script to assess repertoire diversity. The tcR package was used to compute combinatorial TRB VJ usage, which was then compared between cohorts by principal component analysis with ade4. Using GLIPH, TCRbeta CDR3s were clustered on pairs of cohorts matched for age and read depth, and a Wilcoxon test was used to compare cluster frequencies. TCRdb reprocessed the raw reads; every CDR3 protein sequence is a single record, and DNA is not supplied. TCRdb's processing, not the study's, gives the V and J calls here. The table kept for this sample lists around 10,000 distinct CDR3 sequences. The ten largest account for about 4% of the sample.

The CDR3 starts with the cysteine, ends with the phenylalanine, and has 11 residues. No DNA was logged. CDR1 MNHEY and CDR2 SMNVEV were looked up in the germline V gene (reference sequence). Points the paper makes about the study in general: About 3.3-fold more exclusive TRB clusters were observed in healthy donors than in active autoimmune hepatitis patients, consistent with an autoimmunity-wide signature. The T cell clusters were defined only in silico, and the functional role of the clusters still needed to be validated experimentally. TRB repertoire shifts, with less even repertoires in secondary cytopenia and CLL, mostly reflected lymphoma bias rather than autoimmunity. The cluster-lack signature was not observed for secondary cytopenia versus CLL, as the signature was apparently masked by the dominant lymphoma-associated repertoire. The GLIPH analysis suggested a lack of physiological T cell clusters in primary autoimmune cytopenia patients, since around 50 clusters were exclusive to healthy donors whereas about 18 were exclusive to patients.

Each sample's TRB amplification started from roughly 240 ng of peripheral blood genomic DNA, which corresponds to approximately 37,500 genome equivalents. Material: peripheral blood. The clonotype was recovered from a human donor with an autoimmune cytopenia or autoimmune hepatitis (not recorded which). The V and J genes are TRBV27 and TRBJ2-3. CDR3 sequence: CASSFGDTQYF.